These 18 T cell receptor beta chains share one sample of origin, sequenced in a study of cytomegalovirus exposure and HLA in healthy donors. Method: immunoSEQ multiplex PCR; TCRdb's copy keeps in-frame clones and lacks some. This sample yields more than 75,000 clones, of which 85% to 95% are seen a single time; 0.65% to 0.8% belongs to the top ten. Sequencing was done on a sample of PBMCs. The receptors stem from a young man in good health and CMV-seronegative.

V gene TRBV4-1 combines with J gene TRBJ2-2; a possible D gene is TRBD2 (5 bases). The CDR3 covers 15 residues. Germline V CDR1 and CDR2: MGHRA, YSYEKL. V lost 4 bases, J lost 4 bases, and 13 bases lay in between. The CDR3 sequence: CASSPPGEGTGELFF. The CDR3 DNA follows: TGCGCCAGCAGCCCTCCCGGGGAAGGCACCGGGGAGCTGTTTTTT.

V usage is TRBV15 and J usage is TRBJ1-4; 9 nucleotides align to TRBD1. The CDR3 loop spans 16 amino acids. The J segment lost 5 bases and the V segment lost 0 bases, leaving 4 bases of the junction unmatched. Germline CDR1 and CDR2: LNHNV and YYDKDF (reference sequence). The DNA for the CDR3 is TGTGCCACCAGCAGAGACCCCGGGACAGGGAATGAAAAACTGTTTTTT. Amino acids: CATSRDPGTGNEKLFF.

The table lists this clone with a count of one. The gene calls are TRBV7-2 and TRBJ2-6, with TRBD1 identical over 7 bases. Germline V gene sequence: CDR1 SGHTA, CDR2 FQGNSA. The V gene end was trimmed by 6 bases and the J gene end by 4 bases; junction bases not matched to a gene: 6. The CDR3 length is 15 residues. The CDR3 coding sequence is TGTGCCAGCAGTTCTAGGGGGCAAGGGGCCAACGTCCTGACTTTC. Protein: CASSSRGQGANVLTF.

CDR3 in DNA: TGTGCCAGTAGTATATGGAGGGGCGGGTCCTACGAGCAGTACTTC. Protein product: CASSIWRGGSYEQYF. The chain carries TRBV19 and TRBJ2-7, with D possibly TRBD2 on 6 matching bases. The CDR3 extends over 15 amino acids. Between the trimmed V and J ends, which lost 2 bases and 1 base, there was a span of 12 bases. Germline V CDR1 and CDR2: LNHDA, SQIVND (reference sequence).

CDR3 region: CASSLVRLGNTEAFF. The CDR3 DNA reads as TGCGCCAGCAGCTTGGTTCGCCTCGGGAACACTGAAGCTTTCTTT. The genes are TRBV5-1 and TRBJ1-1; D remains ambiguous. This CDR3 has 15 amino acids. V dropped 0 bases and J dropped 1 base, with 10 bases sitting between them. Per germline, CDR1 SGHRS and CDR2 YFSETQ.

The chain recombines TRBV7-9 with TRBJ1-4; D is perhaps TRBD1 (6 bases). The germline V gene encodes CDR1 SEHNR and CDR2 FQNEAQ (reference sequence). CDR3 size: 17 residues. V was trimmed by 3 bases and J by 5 bases, leaving 19 bases between them. The CDR3 protein is CASSLGMTGRRNEKLFF. CDR3 DNA: TGTGCCAGCAGCTTGGGGATGACAGGCCGGCGGAATGAAAAACTGTTTTTT.

The genes are TRBV7-9 and TRBJ2-1, with TRBD2 matching over 10 bases. Germline V lookup: CDR1 SEHNR, CDR2 FQNEAQ (reference sequence). The V gene end was trimmed by 6 bases and the J gene end by 1 base; junction bases not matched to a gene: 15. This CDR3 spans 19 amino acids. For the CDR3, the DNA is TGTGCCAGCAGACCCAGCGTTCTAGCGGGAGTACCTTCCTACAATGAGCAGTTCTTC. Translated: CASRPSVLAGVPSYNEQFF.

The chain couples TRBV15 to TRBJ2-7; D possibly corresponds to TRBD1 (5 bases). In germline, CDR1 is LNHNV, CDR2 YYDKDF (reference sequence). The V and J ends lost 0 bases and 3 bases respectively, with 9 bases between them. This CDR3 contains 14 residues. The CDR3 nucleotides are TGTGCCACCAGCAGAGATTCAGGGCTCTACGAGCAGTACTTC. This sequence encodes CATSRDSGLYEQYF.

V usage is TRBV15 and J usage is TRBJ2-1; 12 nucleotides match TRBD2. The CDR3 has 15 residues. V was clipped by 5 bases and J by 10 bases; unmatched bases: 9. Germline-derived CDR1 and CDR2 are LNHNV and YYDKDF (reference sequence). CDR3 amino acids: CATSVLAGGPQEQFF. The CDR3 DNA sequence: TGTGCCACCAGCGTACTAGCGGGAGGTCCCCAAGAGCAGTTCTTC. The whole variable domain, filled in from reference TRBV15 and TRBJ2-1, reads DAMVIQNPRYQVTQFGKPVTLSCSQTLNHNVMYWYQQKSSQAPKLLFHYYDKDFNNEADTPDNFQSRRPNTSFCFLDIRSPGLGDTAMYLCATSVLAGGPQEQFFGPGTRLTVL.

V and J are TRBV5-1 and TRBJ1-1; D is unclear. CDR3 length: 14 amino acids. CDR1 and CDR2 (germline): SGHRS, YFSETQ. Trimming removed 0 bases at V and 4 bases at J, with 10 bases between. This chain's CDR3 is CASSLGGLGTEAFF. As DNA, the CDR3 is TGCGCCAGCAGCTTGGGAGGGTTGGGCACTGAAGCTTTCTTT.

The chain links TRBV5-1 to TRBJ1-3; no definite D call. The CDR3 extends over 14 amino acids. V lost 0 bases to trimming and J lost 4 bases, with 8 bases between them. From germline, CDR1 is SGHRS and CDR2 YFSETQ. The CDR3 sequence: CASSLDPRGNTIYF. CDR3 DNA sequence: TGCGCCAGCAGCTTGGACCCCAGAGGAAACACCATATATTTT.

This rearrangement joins TRBV11-2 to TRBJ1-1; 10 bases agree with TRBD1. V lost 5 bases, J lost 5 bases, and 5 bases stayed unmatched. Per the germline V gene, CDR1 is SGHAT and CDR2 is FQNNGV. This CDR3 has 14 amino acids. The CDR3 nucleotides are TGTGCCAGCAGCGACCGGACAGGGGGAACTGAAGCTTTCTTT. Its protein product is CASSDRTGGTEAFF. Variable domain in full (rest from reference TRBV11-2 and TRBJ1-1): EAGVAQSPRYKIIEKRQSVAFWCNPISGHATLYWYQQILGQGPKLLIQFQNNGVVDDSQLPKDRFSAERLKGVDSTLKIQPAKLEDSAVYLCASSDRTGGTEAFFGQGTRLTVV.

The rearrangement uses TRBV7-9 and TRBJ2-7, with D tentatively TRBD1 (6 bases). Trimming removed 1 base at V and 0 bases at J, with 10 bases between. In germline, CDR1 is SEHNR, CDR2 FQNEAQ (reference sequence). The CDR3 consists of 15 residues. CDR3 in amino acids: CASSLGQAYSYEQYF. CDR3 DNA sequence: TGTGCCAGCAGCTTAGGACAGGCGTACTCCTACGAGCAGTACTTC.

This chain uses TRBV6-5 with TRBJ2-3; tentative D call: TRBD1 (6 bases). V was shortened by 6 bases and J by 2 bases, with 12 bases between the two germline ends. Germline CDR1 MNHEY, CDR2 SVGAGI. This CDR3 has 14 residues. The CDR3 sequence is CASSIRGFTDTQYF. DNA for the CDR3: TGTGCCAGCAGCATCAGGGGATTCACAGATACGCAGTATTTT.

J is TRBJ2-6 and V is TRBV4-2; D possibly corresponds to TRBD1 (6 bases). Trimming stripped 3 bases from V and 0 bases from J, with 12 bases between. CDR1 and CDR2 (germline): LGHNA, YNFKEQ. The CDR3 is made up of 17 amino acids. The CDR3 DNA follows: TGTGCCAGCAGCCAGGTTACAGGGATCTCTGGGGCCAACGTCCTGACTTTC. It is translated as CASSQVTGISGANVLTF.

The chain combines TRBV7-2 with TRBJ2-3, with D perhaps TRBD2 (7 bases). V dropped 4 bases and J dropped 5 bases, with 16 bases sitting between them. Germline V gene sequence: CDR1 SGHTA, CDR2 FQGNSA. This CDR3 is 15 amino acids long. The CDR3 region has the DNA TGTGCCAGCAGCTCCTCGGGGGGCCGGGTAGATACGCAGTATTTT. It yields the protein CASSSSGGRVDTQYF. The full variable domain, rest sourced from reference TRBV7-2 and TRBJ2-3, is GAGVSQSPSNKVTEKGKDVELRCDPISGHTALYWYRQSLGQGLEFLIYFQGNSAPDKSGLPSDRFSAERTGGSVSTLTIQRTQQEDSAVYLCASSSSGGRVDTQYFGPGTRLTVL.

V is TRBV14 and J is TRBJ2-4; maybe TRBD1 (6 bases). V was cut by 0 bases and J by 6 bases, with 21 bases left in between. The CDR3 is 18 amino acids. CDR1 SGHDN and CDR2 FVKESK come from the germline V gene. CDR3: CASSQDARDNLGRNIQYF. The CDR3 DNA follows: TGTGCCAGCAGCCAAGATGCCCGGGACAACCTAGGGAGAAACATTCAGTACTTC.

This clone was observed a few times. The CDR3 bases are TGTGCCAGCAGTGCGGTTTACGGGAGCTACGAGCAGTACTTC. Protein: CASSAVYGSYEQYF. The rearrangement uses TRBV2 and TRBJ2-7; D may be TRBD2 (6 bases). The V end was cut by 4 bases, the J end by 3 bases, with 13 bases between. The CDR3 is 14 amino acids. CDR1 and CDR2 (germline): SNHLY, FYNNEI.